This paragraph covers one TCR beta chain sequence. What it recognizes is unknown. Clones were sequenced by immunoSEQ multiplex PCR, and TCRdb holds only the in-frame ones, with some missing. This table has some 150,000 clones, 80% to 90% appearing once. The record originates from a study of T cell responses to AZD1222 COVID-19 vaccine. General study findings and limits: In the spike-specific TCR repertoire, nearly half reportedly target unmutated variant regions. Females outnumbered males among donors, who were mostly white British; clonal diversity was possibly underestimated.

CDR1 is SGDLS, CDR2 YYNGEE, per germline. The CDR3 spans 17 residues. V lost 4 bases, J lost 1 base, and 17 bases lay in between. The receptor was isolated from an adult who had recovered from COVID-19. The chain recombines TRBV9 with TRBJ1-4; a possible D gene is TRBD1 (6 bases). The sample was peripheral blood, taken after recovery from COVID-19. CDR3 loop: CASSPQAGAETNEKLFF. Here the CDR3 DNA reads TGTGCCAGCAGCCCACAGGCAGGGGCGGAAACTAATGAAAAACTGTTTTTT.